A single sample gave rise to the 10 T cell receptor beta chains below, sequenced in a study of blood T cell repertoires in COVID-19. Sequencing used immunoSEQ multiplex PCR; TCRdb keeps in-frame clones, though not all of them. The sample records about 220,000 clones, approximately 78% being singletons. Input material: peripheral blood. These TCRs come from a woman of 80 years or more with COVID-19, enrolled during active disease.

The V call is TRBV7-3, the J call TRBJ2-3; D may be TRBD1 (6 bases). Trimming cost V 2 bases and J 2 bases, with 8 bases left between them. Germline CDR1 is SGHTA and CDR2 is FQGTGA. The CDR3 length is 14 residues. The CDR3 DNA follows: TGTGCCAGCAGCTTAGGGGACAACACAGATACGCAGTATTTT. Residues: CASSLGDNTDTQYF.

This chain uses TRBV6-6 with TRBJ1-6, with a tentative D call TRBD1 (5 bases). Trimming stripped 2 bases from V and 8 bases from J, with 10 bases between. Per the germline V gene, CDR1 is MNHNY and CDR2 is SVGAGI (reference sequence). The CDR3 has 14 residues. DNA of the CDR3: TGTGCCAGCAGTTACACAGGAACCTATTCACCCCTCCACTTT. It specifies CASSYTGTYSPLHF.

CDR3 sequence (DNA): TGTGCCAGCAGGAAAGGGAATAGGGGCTATAATTCACCCCTCCACTTT. It encodes CASRKGNRGYNSPLHF. The V and J genes are TRBV7-8 and TRBJ1-6, with D possibly TRBD1 on 5 matching bases. Looked up from germline, CDR1 is SGHVS and CDR2 is FQNEAQ. V gave up 6 bases and J gave up 3 bases, with 15 bases separating them. This CDR3 is 16 amino acids long.

CDR3: CASSQFTWGDSPLHF. For the CDR3, the DNA is TGCGCCAGCAGCCAATTTACCTGGGGGGATTCACCCCTCCACTTT. This chain joins TRBV5-1 and TRBJ1-6; a weak D match, TRBD1 (5 bases). CDR1 and CDR2 (germline): SGHRS, YFSETQ. The ends were cut back, 4 bases at V and 8 bases at J, with 16 bases in the middle. The CDR3 has 15 residues.

In nucleotides, the CDR3 is TGTGCCAGTCATCCCACCCGACAGGAGGAAGCTTTCTTT. Translated, it gives CASHPTRQEEAFF. V is TRBV19 and J is TRBJ1-1; D might be TRBD1 (6 bases). The CDR3 length is 13 residues. V shed 8 bases and J shed 8 bases, with 18 bases lying between them. Germline-derived CDR1 and CDR2 are LNHDA and SQIVND (reference sequence).

The CDR3 loop is CATSRVGQRNQPQHF. The CDR3 nucleotides are TGTGCCACCAGCAGAGTGGGACAGCGCAATCAGCCCCAGCATTTT. V gene TRBV15 combines with J gene TRBJ1-5; TRBD1 aligns across 7 bases. CDR3 length: 15 amino acids. Germline-derived CDR1 and CDR2 are LNHNV and YYDKDF (reference sequence). Unmatched junction bases numbered 2, after V lost 1 base and J lost 2 bases.

The DNA for the CDR3 is TGTGCCAGCTCACCAGCGTTAAACACTGAAGCTTTCTTT. It translates to CASSPALNTEAFF. The chain recombines TRBV18 with TRBJ1-1; no clear D gene. Germline CDR1 is KGHSH and CDR2 is LQKENI. CDR3 length equals 13 residues. The V and J ends lost 2 bases and 2 bases respectively, with 6 bases between them.

The V gene is TRBV10-3, the J gene TRBJ1-6; 7 bases line up with TRBD1. V shed 6 bases, J shed 9 bases, and the junction held 5 bases outside the gene matches. This CDR3 is built from 13 residues. CDR1 is ENHRY, CDR2 SYGVKD, per germline. The CDR3 region has the DNA TGTGCCATCAGGAGACAGGGCCTTTCACCCCTCCACTTT. It encodes CAIRRQGLSPLHF.

This chain joins TRBV5-1 and TRBJ2-2; TRBD2 agrees at 7 bases. V was pared by 6 bases and J by 2 bases, with 10 bases of the junction left unmatched. Germline V gene data show CDR1 as SGHRS and CDR2 as YFSETQ. This CDR3 contains 16 residues. DNA of the CDR3: TGCGCCAGCAACCGTAGCCCGGGGGGAAACACCGGGGAGCTGTTTTTT. This sequence encodes CASNRSPGGNTGELFF.

V and J are TRBV4-1 and TRBJ1-6; D is perhaps TRBD1 (6 bases). V dropped 4 bases and J dropped 7 bases, with 14 bases sitting between them. The CDR3 runs to 15 residues. Germline-derived CDR1 and CDR2 are MGHRA and YSYEKL. For the CDR3, the DNA is TGCGCCAGCAGCCCCCTAGGACAGACCAATTCACCCCTCCACTTT. The encoded protein is CASSPLGQTNSPLHF.